This TCR beta chain was retrieved from a study of brain metastases from non-small cell lung cancer. Libraries were prepared by immunoSEQ multiplex PCR; TCRdb keeps only in-frame clonotypes and omits some of them. This sample has several thousand clones, with 65% to 80% found just once. Study conclusions and caveats: Brain metastases had lower T-cell infiltration than primary tumors. Brain metastases shared most TCR repertoire with primaries, with sparse T cells.

V lost 2 bases, J lost 5 bases, and 6 bases stayed unmatched. The CDR3 extends over 15 amino acids. Germline V gene data show CDR1 as SGHAT and CDR2 as FQDESV (reference sequence). Comments on this clone: Its target is unknown.

The V gene is TRBV11-1, the J gene TRBJ1-5, with 7 nucleotides matching TRBD1. The sequencing input was primary lung tumor tissue. This sequence was found in a donor at least 40 years old with non-small cell lung cancer. The CDR3 DNA reads as TGTGCCAGCAGCTTACCACAGGGGCCTTATCAGCCCCAGCATTTT. Its protein product is CASSLPQGPYQPQHF.